This entry features one T cell receptor (beta chain) sequence. The data originate from a study of T cells in localized non-small cell lung cancer. The germline V and J ends were trimmed by 6 bases and 2 bases, with 14 bases remaining between them. This CDR3 region has 15 residues. Germline V gene lookup returns CDR1 KGHSH and CDR2 LQKENI. TCRdb keeps only in-frame clones here, not all; method: immunoSEQ multiplex PCR. The table has 26,000 or so clones, approximately 91% seen once; the top ten hold roughly an eighth. Here the sequenced sample was peripheral blood, taken before any cancer treatment. The chain carries TRBV18 and TRBJ1-3; D not certain. This sequence was found in a female donor over 55 with stage II squamous cell lung carcinoma. The CDR3 sequence: CASSLRAAAGNTIYF. CDR3 in DNA: TGTGCCAGCTCCCTCCGGGCGGCCGCTGGAAACACCATATATTTT.